What follows are 10 T cell receptor beta chains derived from one specimen sequenced in a study of T-cell reconstitution after alpha-beta-depleted transplantation in children. Molecular barcoding with unique molecular identifiers was used for the TCRbeta library. A single record per CDR3 protein comes from TCRdb applying MiXCR to the PCR reads. The data contain about 300,000 distinct CDR3 sequences, 9.5% to 13% of them singletons. The material sequenced was PBMCs, taken before TCRalphabeta/CD19-depleted stem cell transplant. Receptors were obtained from a boy younger than two with acute myeloid leukemia, due to receive a stem cell transplant.

This clonotype has a handful of counts. The rearrangement links TRBV15 to TRBJ2-7; TRBD1 agrees at 8 bases. Germline CDR1 and CDR2: LNHNV and YYDKDF (reference sequence). The length of the CDR3 is 17 residues. With 5 bases clipped from V and 0 bases from J, the junction kept 12 bases outside the gene matches. CDR3 DNA sequence: TGTGCCACCAGCGGCGGACAGGGAAGTGTTCCCTCCTACGAGCAGTACTTC. Protein sequence: CATSGGQGSVPSYEQYF.

This clonotype was picked up many times. The chain joins TRBV20-1 to TRBJ2-7; 11 nucleotides align to TRBD1. V shed 5 bases and J 3 bases; nucleotides not matched to a gene: 6. Germline CDR1 is DFQATT and CDR2 is SNEGSKA (reference sequence). The CDR3 consists of 14 residues. In DNA, the CDR3 is TGCAGTGCTGTAGCCGGGACAGGGGGCTACGAGCAGTACTTC. Amino acid sequence: CSAVAGTGGYEQYF.

This clonotype has at least ten counts. This rearrangement joins TRBV4-1 to TRBJ2-2; TRBD1 agrees at 10 bases. Germline trimming cut 4 bases from V and 4 bases from J; bases unmatched to any gene: 6. From germline, CDR1 is MGHRA and CDR2 YSYEKL. The CDR3 runs to 16 residues. The CDR3 is CASSRPGQGTTGELFF. CDR3 nucleotides: TGCGCCAGCAGCCGCCCGGGACAGGGGACCACCGGGGAGCTGTTTTTT.

This clonotype was seen ten or more times. In nucleotides, the CDR3 is TGTGCCAGCAGTCCCCGGGACAGGGCGCCAGAGACCCAGTACTTC. It is translated as CASSPRDRAPETQYF. The chain joins TRBV6-1 to TRBJ2-5; TRBD1 agrees at 9 bases. CDR3 length: 15 amino acids. V lost 5 bases, J lost 4 bases, and 8 bases stayed unmatched. Germline lookup yields CDR1 MNHNS and CDR2 SASEGT.

This clonotype was seen many times. Here the CDR3 DNA reads TGCGCCAGCAGCTTGGGTCCGGGACTAGATACCGGGGAGCTGTTTTTT. Protein product: CASSLGPGLDTGELFF. The chain recombines TRBV5-1 with TRBJ2-2, with 8 bases identical to TRBD2. Trimming at V came to 0 bases and at J to 5 bases, leaving 6 bases not matched to a gene. CDR1 and CDR2 (germline): SGHRS, YFSETQ. This CDR3 has 16 residues.

This clonotype was found a few times. The chain is built from TRBV27 and TRBJ2-5; D is unclear. From germline, CDR1 is MNHEY and CDR2 SMNVEV (reference sequence). This CDR3 is built from 10 residues. Deletions cut 10 bases from V and 2 bases from J, with 5 bases between. CDR3 protein: CANSQETQYF. The CDR3 coding sequence is TGTGCCAACTCACAAGAGACCCAGTACTTC.

The sample holds many counts of this clonotype. The V and J genes are TRBV6-1 and TRBJ2-5, with 7 bases lining up with TRBD2. This CDR3 contains 15 residues. V gave up 5 bases and J gave up 3 bases; unmatched junction bases: 9. Germline V gene lookup returns CDR1 MNHNS and CDR2 SASEGT. The CDR3 protein is CASSPNWLAEETQYF. In nucleotides, the CDR3 is TGTGCCAGCAGTCCCAACTGGCTAGCGGAAGAGACCCAGTACTTC.

The rearrangement uses TRBV1 and TRBJ2-2; the D call in the table, TRBD2, was not verified against the DNA. TRBV1 represents a pseudogene. CDR3 size: 16 residues. The CDR3 is CASTRREASNTGELFF. The CDR3 DNA reads as TGTGCCAGCACCCGACGGGAGGCCTCGAACACCGGGGAGCTGTTTTTT.

This chain uses TRBV7-2 with TRBJ2-2; the D is unclear. V lost 0 bases and J lost 0, with 5 bases in between. Germline CDR1 is SGHTA and CDR2 is FQGNSA. CDR3 length: 15 amino acids. The DNA for the CDR3 is TGTGCCAGCAGCTTAGCCTGGACGAACACCGGGGAGCTGTTTTTT. Residues: CASSLAWTNTGELFF.

This clonotype appeared many times. This chain connects TRBV10-3 to TRBJ2-5; 9 bases are a match to TRBD1. With 6 bases clipped from V and 5 bases from J, the junction kept 4 bases outside the gene matches. The CDR3 loop spans 13 amino acids. The germline gives CDR1 ENHRY, CDR2 SYGVKD. In DNA form, the CDR3 reads TGTGCCATCAGGACAGGGGGGCTGGAGACCCAGTACTTC. The encoded protein is CAIRTGGLETQYF.